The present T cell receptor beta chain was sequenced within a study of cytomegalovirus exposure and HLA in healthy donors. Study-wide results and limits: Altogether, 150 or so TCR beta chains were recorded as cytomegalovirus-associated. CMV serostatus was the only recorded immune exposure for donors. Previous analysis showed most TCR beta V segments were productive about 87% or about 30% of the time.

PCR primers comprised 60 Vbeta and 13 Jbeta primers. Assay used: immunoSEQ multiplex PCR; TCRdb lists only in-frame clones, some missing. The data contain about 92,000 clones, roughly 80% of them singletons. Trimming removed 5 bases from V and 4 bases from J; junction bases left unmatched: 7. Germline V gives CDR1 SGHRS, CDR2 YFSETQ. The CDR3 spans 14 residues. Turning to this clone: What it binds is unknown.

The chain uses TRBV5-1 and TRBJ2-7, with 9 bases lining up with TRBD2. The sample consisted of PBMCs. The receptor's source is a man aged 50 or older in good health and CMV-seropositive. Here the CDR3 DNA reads TGCGCCAGCAGTCTGGGACTAGCTTCTTACGAGCAGTACTTC. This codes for CASSLGLASYEQYF. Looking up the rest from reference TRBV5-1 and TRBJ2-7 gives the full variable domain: KAGVTQTPRYLIKTRGQQVTLSCSPISGHRSVSWYQQTPGQGLQFLFEYFSETQRNKGNFPGRFSGRQFSNSRSEMNVSTLELGDSALYLCASSLGLASYEQYFGPGTRLTVT.